This T cell receptor beta chain derives from a study of cytomegalovirus exposure and HLA in healthy donors. Trimming took off 0 bases at V and 0 bases at J, with 11 bases between the two ends. This CDR3 has 16 residues. Germline V CDR1 and CDR2: SGHDT, YYEEEE. Primers: 60 Vbeta forward and 13 Jbeta reverse. TCRdb keeps only in-frame clones here, not all; method: immunoSEQ multiplex PCR. In the table there are about 160,000 clones, roughly 80% of which are singletons. This chain links TRBV5-6 with TRBJ2-3; D is ambiguous. The clonotype comes from a female donor in good health and CMV-seronegative. Specimen: PBMCs. The CDR3, as DNA: TGTGCCAGCAGCTTGGGGGCCGGCAGGAGCACAGATACGCAGTATTTT. Amino acid sequence: CASSLGAGRSTDTQYF.